One and the same sample provided the 15 T cell receptor beta chains below, sequenced in a study of long-term antiretroviral therapy in people with HIV (dated by TCRdb to the early 2020s). The immunoSEQ hsTCRB v3.0 assay was used at survey level resolution to sequence the TRB variable region. This immuneACCESS table, as held by TCRdb, lists in-frame sequences with V and J called but not all clones. Of the missing ones, under half trace to an unresolved V gene in checked studies; the others have no known cause. Recorded for this sample are approximately 41,000 clones; 75% to 90% of them occurred a single time. Of the sample, about 5% falls within the top ten clones. This sample comprised unsorted PBMCs, obtained 1.5 years after starting antiretroviral therapy. These TCRs come from a man younger than 35 with HIV.

This clone rates as medium-sized (0.01 to 0.1%). The chain couples TRBV28 to TRBJ2-2; D is uncertain. Trimming took off 2 bases at V and 6 bases at J, with 10 bases between the two ends. The length of the CDR3 is 14 residues. Per germline, CDR1 MDHEN and CDR2 SYDVKM. CDR3 sequence: CASSLSSASGELFF. The DNA of the CDR3 is TGTGCCAGCAGTTTAAGTTCAGCGTCCGGGGAGCTGTTTTTT. The whole variable domain, remainder taken from reference TRBV28 and TRBJ2-2, is DVKVTQSSRYLVKRTGEKVFLECVQDMDHENMFWYRQDPGLGLRLIYFSYDVKMKEKGDIPEGYSVSREKKERFSLILESASTNQTSMYLCASSLSSASGELFFGEGSRLTVL.

V gene TRBV5-8 combines with J gene TRBJ1-1; D might be TRBD1 (5 bases). The CDR3 extends over 13 amino acids. Germline loops: CDR1 SGHTS, CDR2 YDEGEE. V was shortened by 1 base and J by 2 bases, with 6 bases between the two germline ends. CDR3 in DNA: TGTGCCAGCAGCTTGACAGGTAACACTGAAGCTTTCTTT. This encodes CASSLTGNTEAFF.

This chain connects TRBV5-1 to TRBJ1-2; D is ambiguous. CDR1 is SGHRS, CDR2 YFSETQ, per germline. The length of the CDR3 is 12 residues. V lost 4 bases to trimming and J lost 2 bases, with 6 bases between them. For the CDR3, the DNA is TGCGCCAGCAGCAACGACAACTATGGCTACACCTTC. Amino acid sequence: CASSNDNYGYTF.

This chain uses TRBV2 with TRBJ2-1; TRBD2 matches 13 bases. V dropped 8 bases and J dropped 2; count of bases not matched to a gene: 6. Germline-derived CDR1 and CDR2 are SNHLY and FYNNEI. The CDR3 totals 16 residues. The CDR3 DNA sequence: TGTGCCAGCTGCCGGACTAGCGGGAGTCCCTACAATGAGCAGTTCTTC. Protein sequence: CASCRTSGSPYNEQFF.

This clone showed up just a few times. This chain uses TRBV7-3 with TRBJ2-2; a possible D gene is TRBD2 (5 bases). Trimming removed 5 bases from V and 5 bases from J, with 15 bases in between. The CDR3 runs 15 residues. The V gene's germline CDR1 is SGHTA and CDR2 FQGTGA. The CDR3 loop reads CASSLGPGKTGELFF. In DNA form, the CDR3 reads TGTGCCAGCAGCCTCGGACCGGGGAAAACCGGGGAGCTGTTTTTT.

This rearrangement joins TRBV7-2 to TRBJ2-1; 11 bases fit TRBD1. Germline V lookup: CDR1 SGHTA, CDR2 FQGNSA. The CDR3 has 14 residues. The junction had 4 bases not matched to a gene; V was cut back by 5 bases and J by 7 bases. CDR3 sequence: CASSTDRGHNEQFF. The CDR3 DNA follows: TGTGCCAGCAGCACGGACAGGGGGCATAATGAGCAGTTCTTC.

The rearrangement uses TRBV28 and TRBJ1-5, with unresolved D. The CDR3 has 12 residues. The V end was cut by 5 bases, the J end by 7 bases, with 9 bases between. The germline gives CDR1 MDHEN, CDR2 SYDVKM. CDR3 sequence (DNA): TGTGCCAGCAGTCCCGCGGGGCAGCCCCAGCATTTT. It yields the protein CASSPAGQPQHF.

This chain joins TRBV7-9 and TRBJ1-5; D is unclear. Germline-derived CDR1 and CDR2 are SEHNR and FQNEAQ (reference sequence). The CDR3 sequence is 12 residues long. Trimming removed 3 bases at V and 8 bases at J, with 8 bases between. In DNA form, the CDR3 reads TGTGCCAGCAGCTTGACCGCAGAGCCCCAGCATTTT. Residues: CASSLTAEPQHF.

J is TRBJ1-2 and V is TRBV27, with TRBD1 matching over 7 bases. Germline values: CDR1 MNHEY, CDR2 SMNVEV (reference sequence). The CDR3 sequence is 15 residues long. The J segment lost 3 bases and the V segment lost 5 bases, leaving 9 bases of the junction unmatched. The CDR3 sequence: CASSPRGAGYYGYTF. CDR3 in DNA: TGTGCCAGCAGTCCCAGGGGGGCGGGGTACTATGGCTACACCTTC.

This clone was counted between two and nine times. The CDR3 coding sequence is TGTGCCAGTATGGACAGGGGTCGTGGCAATCAGCCCCAGCATTTT. Its protein product is CASMDRGRGNQPQHF. The chain has TRBV19 and TRBJ1-5, with 9 positions matching TRBD1. This CDR3 region has 15 residues. The germline gives CDR1 LNHDA, CDR2 SQIVND (reference sequence). V lost 7 bases and J lost 2; bases outside the gene matches: 6.

About this clone itself: Its ends do not fully match the called genes, so a read error is possible. This sequence joins TRBV7-7 and TRBJ1-5; 7 positions agree with TRBD1. Germline CDR1 and CDR2: SSHAT and FNYEAQ (reference sequence). CDR3 length: 18 amino acids. The CDR3 nucleotides read TGTGCTAGCAGCTCTACCCGTGGACAGGCCGTTAGCAATCAGCCCCAGCATTTT. Translated: CASSSTRGQAVSNQPQHF.

This clone was counted between two and nine times. This sequence joins TRBV9 and TRBJ2-2; 11 bases fit TRBD2. J was trimmed by 5 bases and V by 3 bases; bases with no gene match: 9. The CDR3 totals 17 residues. Germline CDR1 is SGDLS and CDR2 is YYNGEE. The CDR3 bases are TGTGCCAGCAGCGACGCTGTCAGGACTAGCGGGACCGGGGAGCTGTTTTTT. This translates into CASSDAVRTSGTGELFF.

The chain joins TRBV7-9 to TRBJ2-2; TRBD1 aligns across 7 bases. CDR1 and CDR2 (germline): SEHNR, FQNEAQ (reference sequence). The trim removed 4 bases at V and 5 bases at J, leaving 7 bases unmatched. The CDR3 length is 15 residues. CDR3 coding DNA: TGTGCCAGCAGCTCTACAGGGGCGTGGACCGGGGAGCTGTTTTTT. The encoded protein is CASSSTGAWTGELFF. The full variable domain, with the rest looked up from reference TRBV7-9 and TRBJ2-2, is DTGVSQNPRHKITKRGQNVTFRCDPISEHNRLYWYRQTLGQGPEFLTYFQNEAQLEKSRLLSDRFSAERPKGSFSTLEIQRTEQGDSAMYLCASSSTGAWTGELFFGEGSRLTVL.

The chain carries TRBV28 and TRBJ2-7; 10 nucleotides agree with TRBD2. The CDR3 runs 15 residues. Germline trimming cut 5 bases from V and 0 bases from J; bases unmatched to any gene: 4. Germline assignment: CDR1 MDHEN and CDR2 SYDVKM. The CDR3 loop reads CASSLIAGGSYEQYF. CDR3 sequence (DNA): TGTGCCAGCAGTCTTATAGCGGGAGGCTCCTACGAGCAGTACTTC. Filled out from reference TRBV28 and TRBJ2-7, the complete variable domain reads DVKVTQSSRYLVKRTGEKVFLECVQDMDHENMFWYRQDPGLGLRLIYFSYDVKMKEKGDIPEGYSVSREKKERFSLILESASTNQTSMYLCASSLIAGGSYEQYFGPGTRLTVT.

The rearrangement joins TRBV6-5 to TRBJ2-1; D tentatively reads TRBD1 or TRBD2 (5 bases each). The CDR3 length is 13 residues. Trimming removed 10 bases at V and 5 bases at J, with 15 bases between. Germline V gene sequence: CDR1 MNHEY, CDR2 SVGAGI. The CDR3 bases are TGTGCCACCGGTTCTCGAGGGGACAATGAGCAGTTCTTC. Amino acids: CATGSRGDNEQFF.